This T cell receptor (beta chain) is drawn from a study of shared clonotypes between healthy human individuals (dated by TCRdb to 2018 to 2021). For the wider study: Two women and a few men aged 18 to 49 years were included in the cohort. Different laboratories and diverse techniques were used to prepare libraries and sequence TCR repertoires, to increase sequencing depth and limit assay-specific biases. For each donor, three plates each were used for CD4 naive and CD4 memory, two plates were used for CD8 naive, and one plate was used for CD8 memory. Blood TCR repertoires of five healthy adults were deeply sequenced to estimate repertoire size and the extent of clonotype sharing between individuals. Between about 0.94 and 8.9 billion PBMCs per donor were obtained by leukapheresis.

Its CDR3 holds 14 amino acids, cysteine through phenylalanine. Only the CDR3 DNA is retained, 42 bases long and in frame from the first base. A distance of 8 bases separates the germline ends of V and J, which lose 2 bases and 3 bases respectively. Based on the germline V gene, the CDR1 and CDR2 sequences are MDHEN and SYDVKM. This clone has a single count. Its antigen is unknown. No per-base quality is available; no much larger clone lies one base away. TCR CDR3 regions were amplified from genomic DNA by multiplex PCR using the deep immunoSEQ assay. Extracted genomic DNA from each cell subset was spread evenly across all wells of several immunoSEQ 96-well plates, with each plate serving as a replicate. Each replicate PCR for sorted subsets received about 200 ng genomic DNA, equal to 30,000 or so T cell genomes. The purified libraries were quantified using a Qubit 3.0 fluorometer, sized with a Bioanalyzer 2100, and then quantified again using the KAPA Library Quantification kit. Every immunoSEQ 96-well plate was sequenced on a dedicated single-read 150-cycle Illumina NextSeq 550 flow cell. The paper's processing steps were these. Because the immunoSEQ output held only junctional sequences and lacked quality scores, the filtering could not match the filtering applied to full-length reads. Sequences were annotated with PyIR, a Python wrapper for IgBLAST v1.9, using IMGT germline references to assign V/J genes and CDR3. Reads were filtered out if the reads had weak V/J assignments (E-value above 1e-6), no CDR3, stop codons, out-of-frame junctions, or ambiguous translated residues. V3J clonotypes were defined as sequences sharing the same inferred V gene, J gene, and CDR3 amino acid sequence. To compute the percentage overlap between repertoires, the number of shared unique clonotypes was divided by the size of the smaller repertoire. Three approaches were used to assess repertoire richness: RTK rarefaction, the Chao1 estimator, and Recon v2.1 estimates of unobserved clonotypes. Generation probabilities were computed with OLGA for all TCRbeta clonotypes obtained by the gDNA method from a handful of donors. Held by TCRdb, this immuneACCESS table contains in-frame sequences only and omits some clones. Under half of the omission traces to an unresolved V gene where checked; the cause of the rest is unknown. V, J and clone size were drawn from that table, and D and trimming were deduced from the DNA. The sample records under 1,900,000 clones, just under 99% of which are singletons. The top ten constitute roughly 0.35% of the sample.

Beyond this particular receptor, the publication reports: Estimated clonotype richness was generally larger for naive than for memory subsets. The genetic and exposure-history diversity represented was limited by the small number of donors. Sampling was restricted to blood, and TCR repertoires in tissue are likely to differ from TCR repertoires in blood. Clonotypes shared by all four sorted-subset donors showed higher generation probabilities than non-shared clonotypes. Incomplete sequencing was indicated by rarefaction of sorted-subset datasets, despite the large sequencing depth. Based on pairwise subsampling, the degree of clonotype sharing among donors was expected to be affected by sequencing depth. Sharing across several donors was observed for roughly 5.4% of naive CD4, over 3% of naive CD8, 2% to 2.5% of memory CD4, and around 0.4% of memory CD8 clonotypes.

Healthy HIV-negative adults with no recently reported acute infections or vaccinations were included as donors. Every donor was a Caucasian adult residing in Nashville, Tennessee, USA. Magnetic negative selection was used to enrich CD4+ T cells, after which naive cells were positively selected on CD45RA and the negative fraction became the memory subset. Blood was collected by leukapheresis, and PBMCs were isolated by Ficoll-Histopaque density gradient centrifugation and then cryopreserved in liquid nitrogen vapor phase. Purity and quantity of every magnetically sorted T cell population were checked by analytical flow cytometry. From each sorted fraction, genomic DNA was isolated and quantified by UV absorbance on a Nanodrop 2000c.

The receptor was isolated from a man under 40 in good health. Sequencing was done on a sample of naive CD4+ T cells sorted from blood. The cell subset or site label here, explained by the study, means: CD45RA+ positively selected. The chain employs TRBV28 and TRBJ1-3; the D gene cannot be named for sure. The bases read TGTGCCAGCAGTTTACGAGGGCTTGGAAACACCATATATTTT. Its coded protein is CASSLRGLGNTIYF.